This paragraph covers one TCR beta chain sequence. The table lists this clonotype with a few counts. No much larger clone exists at a distance of one base, and base qualities are not known. CDR1 and CDR2 were assigned from the germline V gene (reference sequence) as SEHNR and FQNEAQ. Measured from the cysteine to the phenylalanine, the CDR3 is 15 residues long. The entry retains the CDR3 DNA only, 45 bases that are in frame from base 1. Trimming at the junction amounts to 1 base on V and 2 bases on J, and the germline ends lie 12 bases apart. TCR cDNA was synthesized by 5'RACE template switching, which introduced a universal primer site and unique molecular identifiers. Priming of cDNA synthesis was performed from both the TCR alpha and TCR beta constant segments. Library amplification used two PCR steps, and the second PCR step added sample barcodes and sequencing adapters. Libraries were sequenced on Illumina HiSeq 2500 (2x100 bp) or NovaSeq (2x150 bp). The paper's processing steps were these. Reads were demultiplexed and collapsed into UMI consensus sequences with MIGEC, and V(D)J alignment was performed with MiXCR. Vaccine-responding clonotypes were defined with edgeR using replicate PBMC samples, requiring FDR below 0.01 and a log2 fold change above 5 up to day 15. CD4 or CD8 identity was assigned to each bulk clonotype according to whether the clonotype was present at higher abundance in the sequenced CD4 repertoire or the sequenced CD8 repertoire. A clonotype counted as NS4B-specific if enriched at least 10-fold in dextramer-positive versus dextramer-negative fractions, with CD4-biased clonotypes left out. The public reads were reprocessed in TCRdb via fastp at Q25 and MiXCR, keeping in-frame beta chains. Each CDR3 protein gets just one entry, which takes the most common genes and DNA from the rows behind it. TCRdb, rather than the study authors, made the V and J calls. In all, the sample holds about 96,000 distinct CDR3 sequences, and 8.9% of those were seen once. The ten most abundant clones make up around a sixth of the sample.

This record comes from a study of T cells after yellow fever vaccination (dated by TCRdb to the late 2010s). Looking at the study overall: The SMART-Seq v4 Ultra Low Input RNA kit was used to prepare libraries from fractions with low cell numbers. Bulk TCR alpha and beta repertoires were sequenced longitudinally to track T-cell clones before and after primary and booster YFV17D yellow fever vaccination. Two healthy male donors, one aged 18 to 30 and one aged 30 to 40 years, made up the cohort. Blood was collected at multiple timepoints before and after primary and secondary immunization, and bulk PBMC replicates and cell subsets were isolated.

The sample's treatment or condition, from its label and the paper: live attenuated yellow fever vaccine strain. A standard Ficoll-Paque protocol was used to isolate PBMCs from peripheral blood. Epitope-specific CD8 T cells were sorted using a dextramer loaded with the yellow fever NS4B epitope peptide, with anti-CD3 and anti-CD8 staining. TriZol was used to extract RNA from bulk PBMCs, from CD4 and CD8 fractions, and from dextramer-positive and dextramer-negative fractions. Overall results and qualifications from the work: After the booster, most of the clones that had expanded following primary vaccination were detected again (almost 98% of CD4 and around 90% of CD8), which suggests that memory was broadly maintained. The study included only a couple of donors, which limits how far the findings can be generalized. FACS-sorted repertoires could contain abundant contaminating clonotypes from the bulk population, so computational filtering was required. A small fraction of clonotypes showed up in both the CD4 and CD8 compartments, probably as a result of convergent recombination. The secondary T-cell response was found to be weaker but faster than the primary response, with a peak reached on day 5 rather than on day 15.

Source: CD8+ T cells not binding an NS4B(214-222) dextramer, sorted from PBMCs, taken around 14 days after the first yellow fever vaccination. The sample's cell subset or site, from its label and the paper: NS4B epitope dextramer-negative CD8 T cells. The receptor was derived from a man aged 18 to 29 who received the YFV17D yellow fever vaccine. The chain couples TRBV7-9 to TRBJ2-7; the D segment may tentatively be TRBD1 or TRBD2, each giving 5 matched bases. The nucleotides are TGTGCCAGCAGCTTAGAGGTTGGGGGAACCTACGAGCAGTACTTC. Translation gives CASSLEVGGTYEQYF.